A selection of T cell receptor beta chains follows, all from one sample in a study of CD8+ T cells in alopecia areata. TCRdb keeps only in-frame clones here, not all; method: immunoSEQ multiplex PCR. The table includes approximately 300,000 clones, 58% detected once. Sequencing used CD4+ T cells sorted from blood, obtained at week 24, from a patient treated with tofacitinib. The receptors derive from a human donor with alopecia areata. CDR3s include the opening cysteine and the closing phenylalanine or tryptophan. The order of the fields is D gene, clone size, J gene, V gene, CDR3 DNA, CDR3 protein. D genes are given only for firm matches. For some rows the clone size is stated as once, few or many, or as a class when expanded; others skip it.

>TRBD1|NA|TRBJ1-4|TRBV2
TGTGCCAGCAGAGTCGGGACAGGCTCGTATGAAAAACTGTTTTTT
CASRVGTGSYEKLFF
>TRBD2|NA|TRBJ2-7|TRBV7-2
TGTGCCAGCAGCATAGCGGGGGGCCCCTACGAGCAGTACTTC
CASSIAGGPYEQYF
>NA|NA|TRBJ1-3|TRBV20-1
TGCAGTGCAGCGGTGGGAAACACCATATATTTT
CSAAVGNTIYF
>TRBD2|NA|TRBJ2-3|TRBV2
TGTGCCAGCAATAGCGGGGACACAGATACGCAGTATTTT
CASNSGDTDTQYF
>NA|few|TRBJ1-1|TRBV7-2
TGTGCCAGCAGCCGACAGGTCGGCACTGAAGCTTTCTTT
CASSRQVGTEAFF
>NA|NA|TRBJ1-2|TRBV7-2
TGTGCCAGCAGGATAAGACAGACCCAACCCATTGTCTATGGCTACACCTTC
CASRIRQTQPIVYGYTF
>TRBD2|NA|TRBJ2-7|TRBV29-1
TGCAGCGTTGATCGTCTAGCGGGTTACGAGCAGTACTTC
CSVDRLAGYEQYF
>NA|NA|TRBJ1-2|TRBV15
TGTGCCACCAGCCCGGACAATAACTATGGCTACACCTTC
CATSPDNNYGYTF
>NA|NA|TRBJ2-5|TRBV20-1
TGCAGTGCTAGTATTGGAGAGACCCAGTACTTC
CSASIGETQYF
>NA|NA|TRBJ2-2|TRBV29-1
TGCAGCGTTGAAGGTCAGCGGAACATCGGGGAGCTGTTTTTT
CSVEGQRNIGELFF
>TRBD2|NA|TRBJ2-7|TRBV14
TGTGCCAGCAGCCAACAGGCGGGGGGCTCGTACGAGCAGTACTTC
CASSQQAGGSYEQYF
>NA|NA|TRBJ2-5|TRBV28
TGTGCCAGCACATCGGTCAATAGGGAGCAGTACTTC
CASTSVNREQYF
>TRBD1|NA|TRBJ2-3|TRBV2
TGTGCCAGCGGGACAGGGGGCTCAGATACGCAGTATTTT
CASGTGGSDTQYF
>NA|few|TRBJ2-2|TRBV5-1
TGCGCCAGCAGCTTTCGGGGGTACCGACCCGGTTTCCGGGAGCTGTTTTTT
CASSFRGYRPGFRELFF
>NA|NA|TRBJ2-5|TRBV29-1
TGCAGCGTTGTTTTTGGAGGGGAAGAGACCCAGTACTTC
CSVVFGGEETQYF
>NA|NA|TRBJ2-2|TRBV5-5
TGTGCCAGCAGCCTCGGGCTCATCACCGGGGAGCTGTTTTTT
CASSLGLITGELFF
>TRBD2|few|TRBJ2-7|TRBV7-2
TGTGCCAGCAGCCCTAGCGGGGGGCCTACCTACGAGCAGTACTTC
CASSPSGGPTYEQYF
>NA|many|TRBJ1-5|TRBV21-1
TGTGCCAGCAGGCAGGGAGCTCAGCCCCAGCATTTT
CASRQGAQPQHF
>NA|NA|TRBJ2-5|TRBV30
TGTGCCTGTTCACCGGGACCGGCAGAGACCCAGTACTTC
CACSPGPAETQYF
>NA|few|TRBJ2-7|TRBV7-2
TGTGCCAGCAGCTTAACAAACAGGAGTCGGCAGTACTTC
CASSLTNRSRQYF
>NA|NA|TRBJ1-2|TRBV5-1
TGCGCCAGCAGCTCGGACGGAGCGGGCTACACCTTC
CASSSDGAGYTF
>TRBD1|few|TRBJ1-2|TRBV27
TGTGCCAGCAGTCGTTCCTCCAGGGACAGCAGAAATGGCTACACCTTC
CASSRSSRDSRNGYTF
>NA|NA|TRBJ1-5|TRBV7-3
TGTGCCAGCAGCTCCCAGCTTTTGGGCAATCAGCCCCAGCATTTT
CASSSQLLGNQPQHF
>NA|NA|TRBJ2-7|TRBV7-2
TGTGCCAGCAGCGCAGCCGCTAGCAGCCGCGAGCAGTACTTC
CASSAAASSREQYF
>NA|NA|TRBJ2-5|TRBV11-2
TGTGCCAGCAGCTATTCGTGGGTGGTCCAAGAGACCCAGTACTTC
CASSYSWVVQETQYF
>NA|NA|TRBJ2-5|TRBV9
TGTGCCAGCAGCGTGCTGGGGACGGGAGAGACCCAGTACTTC
CASSVLGTGETQYF
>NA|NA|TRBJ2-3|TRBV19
TGTGCCAGTAGTATCGCGGCAGATACGCAGTATTTT
CASSIAADTQYF
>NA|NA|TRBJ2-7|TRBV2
TGTGCCAGCTTGGGATTAAGAGCCCGATACGAGCAGTACTTC
CASLGLRARYEQYF
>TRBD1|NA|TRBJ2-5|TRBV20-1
TGCAGTGCGAGGGGGCGGGAGACCCAGTACTTC
CSARGRETQYF
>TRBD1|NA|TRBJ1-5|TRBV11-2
TGTGCCAGCAGCTCCGACAGGGCCAGTCAGCCCCAGCATTTT
CASSSDRASQPQHF
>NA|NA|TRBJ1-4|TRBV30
TGTGCCTGGAGTGTAATCAGGGCGGGGGATGAAAAACTGTTTTTT
CAWSVIRAGDEKLFF
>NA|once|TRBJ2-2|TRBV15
TGTGCCACCAGCAGAGATAGAAACGTGAACACCGGGGAGCTGTTTTTT
CATSRDRNVNTGELFF
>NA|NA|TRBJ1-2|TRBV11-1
TGTGCCAGCAGCCACGACAGATATGGCTACACCTTC
CASSHDRYGYTF
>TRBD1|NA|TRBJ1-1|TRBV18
TGTGCCAGCTCACCTCGGACAGGGGGGGCTTCCAATGAAGCTTTCTTT
CASSPRTGGASNEAFF
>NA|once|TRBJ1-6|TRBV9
TGTGCCAGCAGCGTAGGTGGGGAAGTATATTCACCCCTCCACTTT
CASSVGGEVYSPLHF
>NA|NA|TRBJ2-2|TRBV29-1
TGCAGCGTTGTGGGGAACCCGGGAAGCACCGGGGAGCTGTTTTTT
CSVVGNPGSTGELFF
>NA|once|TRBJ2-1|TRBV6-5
TGTGTCAGCAGTTACTCGCGGGGCCATGAGCAGTTCTTC
CVSSYSRGHEQFF
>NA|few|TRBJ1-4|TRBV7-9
TGTGCCAGCAGCTCGCATGGGAATGAAAAACTGTTTTTT
CASSSHGNEKLFF
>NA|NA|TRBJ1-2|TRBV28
TGTGCCAGTTCGGTGGGCGGGGAGGGGAGCTATGGCTACACCTTC
CASSVGGEGSYGYTF
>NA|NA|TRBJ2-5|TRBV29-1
TGCAGCGTTACCAGGAGGGGTCTAGAGACCCAGTACTTC
CSVTRRGLETQYF
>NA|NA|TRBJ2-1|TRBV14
TGTGCCAGCAGCCAAGCTGGTCTGAGCTCCTACAATGAGCAGTTCTTC
CASSQAGLSSYNEQFF
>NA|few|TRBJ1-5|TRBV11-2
TGTGCCAGCAGCGATATTTATAGCAATCAGCCCCAGCATTTT
CASSDIYSNQPQHF
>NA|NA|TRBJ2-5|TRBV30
TGTGCCTGGAGTGCCCGGGGGGAGACCCAGTACTTC
CAWSARGETQYF
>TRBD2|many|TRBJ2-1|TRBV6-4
TGTGCCAGCAGTCCGGTGGCGGGGGTGGTTGAGCAGTTCTTC
CASSPVAGVVEQFF
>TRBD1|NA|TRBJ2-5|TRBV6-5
TGTGCCAGCAGTTCCGCGGGACAGGGAAAGACCCAGTACTTC
CASSSAGQGKTQYF
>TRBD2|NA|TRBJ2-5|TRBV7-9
TGTGCCAGCAGCGCCCCTGTAGGGACTAGGGGAGAGACCCAGTACTTC
CASSAPVGTRGETQYF
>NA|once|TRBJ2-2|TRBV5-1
TGCGCCAGCAGCACCCTCCCCCGAGGGGACACCGGGGAGCTGTTTTTT
CASSTLPRGDTGELFF
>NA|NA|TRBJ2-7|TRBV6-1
TGTGCCAGCACTCAAACGCCGGTTACTTCCTACGAGCAGTACTTC
CASTQTPVTSYEQYF
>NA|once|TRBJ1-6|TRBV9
TGTGCCAGCAGCGTCCCAGGCAGACCCCTCCACTTT
CASSVPGRPLHF
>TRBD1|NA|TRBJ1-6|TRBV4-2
TGTGCCAGCAGCCAAGCCCCGACAGGGAACAATTCACCCCTCCACTTT
CASSQAPTGNNSPLHF
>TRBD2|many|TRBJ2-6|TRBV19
TGTGCCAGTAGCACTTACGGAGCGGGGGGCAGCTCTGGGGCCAACGTCCTGACTTTC
CASSTYGAGGSSGANVLTF